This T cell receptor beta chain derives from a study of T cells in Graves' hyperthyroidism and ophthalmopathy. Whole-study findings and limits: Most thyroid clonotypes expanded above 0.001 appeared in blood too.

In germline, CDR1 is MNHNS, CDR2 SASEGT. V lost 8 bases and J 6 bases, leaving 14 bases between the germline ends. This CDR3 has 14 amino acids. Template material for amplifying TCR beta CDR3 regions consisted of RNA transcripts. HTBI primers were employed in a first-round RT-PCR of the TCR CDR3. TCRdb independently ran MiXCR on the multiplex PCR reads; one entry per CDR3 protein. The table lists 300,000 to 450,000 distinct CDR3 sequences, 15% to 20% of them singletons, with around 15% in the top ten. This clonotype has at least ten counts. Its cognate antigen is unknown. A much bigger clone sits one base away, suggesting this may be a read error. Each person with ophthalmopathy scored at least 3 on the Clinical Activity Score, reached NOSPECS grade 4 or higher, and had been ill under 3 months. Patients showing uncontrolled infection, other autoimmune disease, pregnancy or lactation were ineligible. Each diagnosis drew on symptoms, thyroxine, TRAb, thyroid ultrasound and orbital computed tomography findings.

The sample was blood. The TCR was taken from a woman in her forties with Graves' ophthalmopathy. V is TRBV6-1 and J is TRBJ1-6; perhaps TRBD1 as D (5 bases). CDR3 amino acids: CASGGGRLNSPLHF. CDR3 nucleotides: TGTGCCAGCGGTGGGGGACGTCTTAATTCACCCCTCCACTTT.